The source of this T cell receptor (beta chain) is a study of blood T cell repertoires in COVID-19. TCRdb's table, derived via immunoSEQ multiplex PCR, lists solely in-frame clones and lacks some. There are roughly 150,000 clones in the sample; roughly 78% occur only once, and approximately 16% lies in the top ten. This CDR3 is built from 15 residues. V shed 4 bases, J shed 5 bases, and the junction held 10 bases outside the gene matches. Germline V gene data show CDR1 as MGHRA and CDR2 as YSYEKL. Sequencing used peripheral blood. This TCR was sampled from a human donor with acute or convalescent COVID-19. The donor label of this sample is uncertain. The chain employs TRBV4-1 and TRBJ1-2; 7 nucleotides match TRBD1. In DNA, the CDR3 is TGCGCCAGCAGCCTACATCCGACAGGGAATTATGGCTACACCTTC. Amino acid sequence: CASSLHPTGNYGYTF.